Here is one TCR beta chain with its context. The CDR3 runs to 14 residues. V lost 4 bases and J lost 3, with 13 bases in between. Germline lookup yields CDR1 SGHTA and CDR2 FQGNSA. The data were produced by immunoSEQ multiplex PCR, yet TCRdb's version contains in-frame clones alone and is incomplete. The sample shows 76,000 or so clones, around 85% of them seen only once. The record originates from a study of OX40 agonist ivuxolimab in advanced cancers. The rearrangement links TRBV7-2 to TRBJ2-7, with D unclear. The clonotype originates from an adult with an advanced solid tumor such as melanoma, head and neck, liver or kidney cancer. Sequencing used CD4+ or CD8+ T cells sorted from blood, obtained in a trial of the OX40 agonist ivuxolimab. This chain's CDR3 is CASSSDPSRYEQYF. The DNA for the CDR3 is TGTGCCAGCAGCTCAGACCCAAGCCGCTACGAGCAGTACTTC.